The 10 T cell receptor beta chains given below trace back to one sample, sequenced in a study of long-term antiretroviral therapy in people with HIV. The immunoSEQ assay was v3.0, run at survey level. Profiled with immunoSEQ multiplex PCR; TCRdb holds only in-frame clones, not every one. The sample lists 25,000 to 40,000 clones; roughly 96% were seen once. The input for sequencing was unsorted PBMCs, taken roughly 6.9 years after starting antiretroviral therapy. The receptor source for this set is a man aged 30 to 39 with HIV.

The CDR3 DNA reads TGTGCCAGTAGTAACCTGCGTAGAGGTTTGAACACTGAAGCTTTCTTT. It translates to CASSNLRRGLNTEAFF. This rearrangement joins TRBV19 to TRBJ1-1; D gene uncertain. Germline-derived CDR1 and CDR2 are LNHDA and SQIVND (reference sequence). V dropped 4 bases and J dropped 0 bases, with 15 bases sitting between them. This CDR3 has 16 amino acids.

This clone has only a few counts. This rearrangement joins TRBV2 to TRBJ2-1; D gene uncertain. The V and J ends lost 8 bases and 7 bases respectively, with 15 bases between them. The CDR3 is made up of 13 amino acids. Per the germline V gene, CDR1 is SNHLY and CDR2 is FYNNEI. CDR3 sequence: CASGASYRNEQFF. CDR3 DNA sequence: TGTGCCAGCGGAGCTAGTTATCGAAATGAGCAGTTCTTC.

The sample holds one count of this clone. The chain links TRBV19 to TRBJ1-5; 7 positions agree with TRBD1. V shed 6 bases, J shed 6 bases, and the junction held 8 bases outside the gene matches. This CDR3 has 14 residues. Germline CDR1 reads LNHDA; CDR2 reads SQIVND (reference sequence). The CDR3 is CASSTGQVGQPQHF. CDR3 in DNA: TGTGCCAGTAGCACCGGACAGGTTGGTCAGCCCCAGCATTTT.

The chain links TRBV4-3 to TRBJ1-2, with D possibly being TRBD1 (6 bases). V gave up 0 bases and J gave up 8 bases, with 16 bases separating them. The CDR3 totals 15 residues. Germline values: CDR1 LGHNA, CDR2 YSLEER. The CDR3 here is CASSQDRSGGHGYTF. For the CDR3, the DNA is TGCGCCAGCAGCCAAGATAGGTCGGGGGGACACGGCTACACCTTC.

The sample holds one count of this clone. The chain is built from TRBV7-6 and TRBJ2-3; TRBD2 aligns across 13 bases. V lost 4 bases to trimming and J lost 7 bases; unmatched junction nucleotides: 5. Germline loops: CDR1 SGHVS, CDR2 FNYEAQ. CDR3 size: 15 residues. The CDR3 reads CASSYGLAGVNTQYF. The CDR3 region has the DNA TGTGCCAGCAGCTACGGACTAGCGGGGGTGAATACGCAGTATTTT.

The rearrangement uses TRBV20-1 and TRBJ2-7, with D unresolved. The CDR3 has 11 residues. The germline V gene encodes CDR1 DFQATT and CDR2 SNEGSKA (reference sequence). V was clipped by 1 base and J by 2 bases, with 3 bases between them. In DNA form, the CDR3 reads TGCAGTGCTAGAGGCACCTACGAGCAGTACTTC. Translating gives CSARGTYEQYF.

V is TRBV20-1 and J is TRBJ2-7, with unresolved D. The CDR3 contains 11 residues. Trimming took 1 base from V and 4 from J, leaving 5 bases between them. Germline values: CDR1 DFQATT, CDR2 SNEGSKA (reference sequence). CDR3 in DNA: TGCAGTGCTAGAGGCAGATACGAGCAGTACTTC. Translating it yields CSARGRYEQYF.

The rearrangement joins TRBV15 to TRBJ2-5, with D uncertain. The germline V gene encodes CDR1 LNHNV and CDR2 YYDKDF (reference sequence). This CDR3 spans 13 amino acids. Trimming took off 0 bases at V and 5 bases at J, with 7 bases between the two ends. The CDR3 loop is CATSRDPGETQYF. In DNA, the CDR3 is TGTGCCACCAGCAGAGATCCCGGGGAGACCCAGTACTTC.

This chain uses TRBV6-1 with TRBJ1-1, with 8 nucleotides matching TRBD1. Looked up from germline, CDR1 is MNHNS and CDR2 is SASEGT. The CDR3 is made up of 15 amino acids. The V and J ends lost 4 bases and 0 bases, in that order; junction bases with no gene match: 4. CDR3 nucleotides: TGTGCCAGCAGTGGGGACAGGAATATGAACACTGAAGCTTTCTTT. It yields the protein CASSGDRNMNTEAFF.

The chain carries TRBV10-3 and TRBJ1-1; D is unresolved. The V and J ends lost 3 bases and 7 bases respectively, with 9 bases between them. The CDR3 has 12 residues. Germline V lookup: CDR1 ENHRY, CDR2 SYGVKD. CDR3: CAISERQLEAFF. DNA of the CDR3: TGTGCCATCAGTGAAAGGCAGCTTGAAGCTTTCTTT.